The rows below give T cell receptor beta chains drawn from one sample of a study of T cell clonotyping in hematopoietic cell transplantation. Sequenced by immunoSEQ multiplex PCR; TCRdb stores in-frame clones only, minus some. Altogether 13,000 to 15,000 clones are present, less than 70% being singletons, with the ten largest covering 9.5% to 10%. The sample was PBMCs. The receptors were gathered from a human donor who either received an allogeneic hematopoietic cell transplant for a myeloid malignancy or was a related donor (not recorded which). Some clones in this sample may be carry-over from other donors' samples. Each CDR3 is given with its conserved first and last residue. The order of the fields is clone size, J gene, D gene, V gene, CDR3 protein, CDR3 DNA. D genes are given only for firm matches. Some rows mark clone size as missing; the rest say once, few, many or name a class of expanded clone.

NA	TRBJ1-2	NA	TRBV5-4	CASSHDTFYGYTF	TGTGCCAGCAGCCATGACACTTTCTATGGCTACACCTTC
NA	TRBJ1-1	NA	TRBV21-1	CASSNLRQSTNTEAFF	TGTGCCAGCAGCAACCTGAGACAGAGTACGAACACTGAAGCTTTCTTT
NA	TRBJ1-2	NA	TRBV5-6	CASSSPEPNHGYTF	TGTGCCAGCAGCTCCCCCGAACCTAACCATGGCTACACCTTC
NA	TRBJ1-5	NA	TRBV30	CAWSVRLGDQPQHF	TGTGCCTGGAGTGTACGACTCGGGGATCAGCCCCAGCATTTT
few	TRBJ1-6	TRBD1	TRBV2	CASSETRDRWNSPLHF	TGTGCCAGCAGTGAGACCCGGGACAGGTGGAATTCACCCCTCCACTTT
once	TRBJ1-2	NA	TRBV30	CAWSVHASGYTF	TGTGCCTGGAGTGTACATGCGAGTGGCTACACCTTC
NA	TRBJ2-1	NA	TRBV5-1	CASKLSSAPYNEQFF	TGCGCCAGCAAACTTTCTAGCGCCCCTTACAATGAGCAGTTCTTC
medium-sized	TRBJ2-7	TRBD1	TRBV9	CASSLLSGGEQYF	TGTGCCAGCAGCCTACTCTCAGGGGGCGAGCAGTACTTC
few	TRBJ2-7	NA	TRBV30	CAWSMTEPYEQYF	TGTGCCTGGAGTATGACAGAGCCCTACGAGCAGTACTTC
few	TRBJ1-2	TRBD1	TRBV5-6	CASSRGTGLGGYTF	TGTGCCAGCAGCCGCGGGACAGGGTTAGGTGGCTACACCTTC
few	TRBJ1-3	TRBD1	TRBV28	CASSLWTGYGNTIYF	TGTGCCAGCAGTTTGTGGACAGGGTATGGAAACACCATATATTTT
few	TRBJ2-5	NA	TRBV28	CATAFNQETQYF	TGTGCCACGGCCTTCAACCAAGAGACCCAGTACTTC
NA	TRBJ1-1	NA	TRBV28	CASSRPTGLNTEAFF	TGCGCCAGCAGTCGCCCAACAGGGTTGAACACTGAAGCTTTCTTT
NA	TRBJ1-2	NA	TRBV27	CASSPSASLGYTF	TGTGCCAGCAGTCCATCGGCTTCTCTGGGCTACACCTTC
NA	TRBJ1-2	TRBD1	TRBV6-1	CASTVPGQNYGYTF	TGTGCCAGCACCGTACCGGGACAGAACTATGGCTACACCTTC
NA	TRBJ2-2	TRBD1	TRBV25-1	CASSAGQGGTGELFF	TGTGCCAGCAGCGCGGGACAGGGTGGCACCGGGGAGCTGTTTTTT
few	TRBJ2-5	NA	TRBV2	CASSGSGYQETQYF	TGTGCCAGCAGTGGGAGCGGGTATCAAGAGACCCAGTACTTC